This section outlines one T cell receptor (beta chain) sequence together with its context. This sample was included in a study of blood T cell repertoires in COVID-19. Under the authors' procedure: Reference gene primer amplification gave nucleated cell count estimates. This table comes from immunoSEQ multiplex PCR, and its TCRdb copy is limited to in-frame clones, with some not included. V and J calls and clone size are given by that table; D and trimming were obtained from the DNA. The sample yields a few hundred thousand clones, 88% seen once. CDR3 size: 13 residues. The V segment lost 5 bases and the J segment 5 bases; nucleotides outside the gene matches: 4.

This chain connects TRBV12-3 or TRBV12-4 to TRBJ1-2; TRBD1 agrees at 8 bases. The sample taken for sequencing was PBMCs or T cells enriched from blood (not recorded which). This clonotype was sampled from a woman aged 18-29 years who had recovered from COVID-19. The CDR3 reads CASSKDREYGYTF. The DNA for the CDR3 is TGTGCCAGCAGTAAGGACAGGGAATATGGCTACACCTTC.